Detailed here is one T cell receptor (beta chain). Study processing details: Amplification with reference gene primers provided the estimates of nucleated cell counts. Sequencing used immunoSEQ multiplex PCR; TCRdb keeps in-frame clones, though not all of them. The V and J calls and clone size were taken over from that table, and D and trimming were inferred from the DNA. The repertoire includes 200,000 to 250,000 clones, roughly 82% of them detected once, and 4% to 6% sits in the top ten. Trimming stripped 0 bases from V and 4 bases from J, with 4 bases between. CDR3 length: 12 amino acids. This sample was taken from a study of blood T cell repertoires in COVID-19. On the study more broadly: Collection of acute and convalescent COVID-19 samples took place in the United States, Italy and Spain. Nucleic acid was either cDNA or gDNA, and it came from T cells, B-cell-depleted T cells, or PBMCs.

This chain uses TRBV12-3 or TRBV12-4 with TRBJ2-7, with no clear D. The source of this sequence is an elderly woman with active or convalescent COVID-19. Sequencing was done on a sample of peripheral blood. The CDR3 loop is CASSLALYEQYF. The DNA of the CDR3 is TGTGCCAGCAGTTTAGCGCTATACGAGCAGTACTTC.